This passage covers 3 T cell receptor beta chains from one sample sequenced in a study of OX40 agonist ivuxolimab in advanced cancers. The assay was immunoSEQ multiplex PCR, and TCRdb's table has in-frame clones only and misses some. This table holds 15,000 to 20,000 clones, around 80% found once. The material sequenced was CD4+ or CD8+ T cells sorted from blood, taken in a trial of the OX40 agonist ivuxolimab. Receptor source: an adult with an advanced solid tumor such as melanoma, head and neck, liver or kidney cancer.

The rearrangement joins TRBV7-6 to TRBJ1-4; weak D call: TRBD1 (6 bases). Germline values: CDR1 SGHVS, CDR2 FNYEAQ. The CDR3 covers 15 residues. Trimming removed 5 bases at V and 7 bases at J, with 17 bases between. CDR3 DNA: TGTGCCAGCAGCGAAGGGGGGTTATTAGCTGAAAAACTGTTTTTT. Residues: CASSEGGLLAEKLFF. The variable domain in full, completed from reference TRBV7-6 and TRBJ1-4, reads GAGVSQSPRYKVTKRGQDVALRCDPISGHVSLYWYRQALGQGPEFLTYFNYEAQQDKSGLPNDRFSAERPEGSISTLTIQRTEQRDSAMYRCASSEGGLLAEKLFFGSGTQLSVL.

The J gene is TRBJ2-7, the V gene TRBV28; D gene unclear. The length of the CDR3 is 11 residues. The V gene lost 2 bases and the J gene lost 2 bases, with 1 base spanning the gap. The germline V gene has CDR1 MDHEN and CDR2 SYDVKM. The CDR3 sequence is CASSLTYEQYF. In nucleotides, the CDR3 is TGTGCCAGCAGTTTAACCTACGAGCAGTACTTC.

This chain links TRBV28 with TRBJ1-3; D is unresolved. The CDR3 is 14 residues long. CDR1 and CDR2 (germline): MDHEN, SYDVKM. With 3 bases removed from V and 0 bases from J, the gap between germline ends came to 6 bases. CDR3 loop: CASSFYHSGNTIYF. The CDR3 coding sequence is TGTGCCAGCAGTTTTTACCACTCTGGAAACACCATATATTTT.